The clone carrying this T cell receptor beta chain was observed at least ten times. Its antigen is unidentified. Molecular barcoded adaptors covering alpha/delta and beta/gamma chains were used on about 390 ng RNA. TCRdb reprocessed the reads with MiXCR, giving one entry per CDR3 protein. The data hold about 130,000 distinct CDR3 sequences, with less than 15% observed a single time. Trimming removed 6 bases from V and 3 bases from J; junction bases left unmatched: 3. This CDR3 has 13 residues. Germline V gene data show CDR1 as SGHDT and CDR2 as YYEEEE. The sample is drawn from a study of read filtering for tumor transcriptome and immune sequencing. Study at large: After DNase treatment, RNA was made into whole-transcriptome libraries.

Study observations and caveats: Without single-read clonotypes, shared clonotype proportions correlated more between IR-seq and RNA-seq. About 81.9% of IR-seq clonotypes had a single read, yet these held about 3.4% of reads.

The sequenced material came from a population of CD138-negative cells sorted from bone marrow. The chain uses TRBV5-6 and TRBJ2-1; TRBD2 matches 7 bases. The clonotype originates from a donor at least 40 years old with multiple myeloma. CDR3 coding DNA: TGTGCCAGCACCCGGGACTACTACAATGAGCAGTTCTTC. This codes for CASTRDYYNEQFF. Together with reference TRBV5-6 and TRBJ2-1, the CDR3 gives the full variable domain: DAGVTQSPTHLIKTRGQQVTLRCSPKSGHDTVSWYQQALGQGPQFIFQYYEEEERQRGNFPDRFSGHQFPNYSSELNVNALLLGDSALYLCASTRDYYNEQFFGPGTRLTVL.